A single sample is the source of the 30 T cell receptor beta chains below, sequenced in a study of T-cell reconstitution after alpha-beta-depleted transplantation in children. For TCRbeta, the library was prepared with unique molecular identifiers. MiXCR was run by TCRdb on the PCR reads, yielding one entry per CDR3 protein. The sample holds 300,000 or so distinct CDR3 sequences, approximately 20% seen once. The specimen was PBMCs, mostly from graft donor cells, collected 180 days after TCRalphabeta/CD19-depleted stem cell transplant. These receptors came from a male patient younger than 18 who had a stem cell transplant for acute lymphoblastic leukemia, so the T cells may come from the graft donor.

The chain links TRBV7-2 to TRBJ2-3, with D perhaps matching TRBD2 (6 bases). From germline, CDR1 is SGHTA and CDR2 FQGNSA. The CDR3 has 16 residues. V shed 1 base and J shed 5 bases, with 16 bases lying between them. The CDR3 DNA reads TGTGCCAGCAGCTTAGAAAGGCCGGGACTCAAAGATACGCAGTATTTT. This translates into CASSLERPGLKDTQYF.

This clonotype appeared a few times. This chain joins TRBV7-3 and TRBJ2-7; D is undetermined. V gave up 1 base and J gave up 2 bases, with 9 bases separating them. The CDR3 runs 14 residues. Per the germline V gene, CDR1 is SGHTA and CDR2 is FQGTGA. CDR3 in amino acids: CASSLRPGTYEQYF. CDR3 sequence (DNA): TGTGCCAGCAGCTTAAGACCGGGTACCTACGAGCAGTACTTC.

This chain joins TRBV7-2 and TRBJ2-1; 12 positions match TRBD2. The germline CDR1 and CDR2 sequences are SGHTA and FQGNSA. V gave up 3 bases and J gave up 13 bases; unmatched junction bases: 4. The CDR3 contains 13 residues. The CDR3 sequence: CASSLGLAGSQFF. The CDR3 DNA is TGTGCCAGCAGCTTGGGACTAGCGGGTTCACAGTTCTTC.

This clonotype was detected only a few times. The chain joins TRBV7-2 to TRBJ2-1; D might be TRBD2 (6 bases). This CDR3 region has 15 residues. Looked up from germline, CDR1 is SGHTA and CDR2 is FQGNSA. Deletions cut 7 bases from V and 3 bases from J, with 16 bases between. CDR3 amino acids: CASTARWGGYNEQFF. CDR3 bases: TGTGCCAGCACCGCGAGGTGGGGAGGCTACAATGAGCAGTTCTTC.

This clonotype was counted a few times. DNA of the CDR3: TGCGCCAGCAAGGGGGGTCCCTACACTGAAGCTTTCTTT. Protein sequence: CASKGGPYTEAFF. The gene calls are TRBV5-1 and TRBJ1-1; a possible D gene is TRBD1 (6 bases). Trimming took 6 bases from V and 3 from J, leaving 12 bases between them. The V gene's germline CDR1 is SGHRS and CDR2 YFSETQ. This CDR3 has 13 residues.

This clonotype was detected only a few times. V is TRBV12-3 or TRBV12-4 and J is TRBJ2-7; the match to TRBD2 covers 9 bases. The CDR3 runs 15 residues. V dropped 5 bases and J dropped 4; count of bases not matched to a gene: 9. CDR3: CASSLPRTSVYEQYF. The CDR3 nucleotides are TGTGCCAGCAGTCTACCCCGGACTAGCGTGTACGAGCAGTACTTC.

This chain connects TRBV27 to TRBJ2-2; 8 bases are shared with TRBD2. The CDR3 is 14 residues long. J gave up 6 bases and V 3 bases, and 3 bases lay outside the gene matches. Germline V gene lookup returns CDR1 MNHEY and CDR2 SMNVEV (reference sequence). The CDR3 here is CASSFIGGAGELFF. In DNA form, the CDR3 reads TGTGCCAGCAGTTTCATCGGGGGGGCCGGGGAGCTGTTTTTT.

V is TRBV10-3 and J is TRBJ2-7; D not resolved. Trimming stripped 4 bases from V and 5 bases from J, with 15 bases between. The CDR3 loop spans 14 amino acids. Germline V gene data show CDR1 as ENHRY and CDR2 as SYGVKD. The CDR3 bases are TGTGCCATCAGTGCCCCTACCGCGGTCCACGAGCAGTACTTC. This sequence encodes CAISAPTAVHEQYF.

The chain uses TRBV12-3 or TRBV12-4 and TRBJ2-2, with D tentatively TRBD1 (6 bases). Trimming took 5 bases from V and 4 from J, leaving 11 bases between them. CDR3 length equals 14 residues. The CDR3 loop reads CASSPRTVTGELFF. The CDR3 DNA is TGTGCCAGCAGTCCAAGGACAGTCACCGGGGAGCTGTTTTTT.

The chain has TRBV14 and TRBJ2-5, with D possibly being TRBD1 (6 bases). This CDR3 has 14 amino acids. Germline loops: CDR1 SGHDN, CDR2 FVKESK. Deletions cut 2 bases from V and 5 bases from J, with 12 bases between. CDR3 in amino acids: CASSQPTGRETQYF. The CDR3 DNA reads as TGTGCCAGCAGCCAACCGACAGGCCGCGAGACCCAGTACTTC.

The rearrangement joins TRBV7-3 to TRBJ2-5; D unclear. The V end was cut by 6 bases, the J end by 5 bases, with 19 bases between. This CDR3 has 15 residues. Germline CDR1 reads SGHTA; CDR2 reads FQGTGA. CDR3: CASSYLGTSGETQYF. CDR3 coding DNA: TGTGCCAGCAGTTATCTAGGCACGTCCGGGGAGACCCAGTACTTC.

This clonotype was picked up a small number of times. The V call is TRBV6-1, the J call TRBJ2-4; a weak D match, TRBD1 (5 bases). Germline lookup yields CDR1 MNHNS and CDR2 SASEGT. This CDR3 is built from 15 residues. Trimming took off 3 bases at V and 1 base at J, with 10 bases between the two ends. CDR3 nucleotides: TGTGCCAGCAGTGAGCAGGGTTGGGCCAAAAACATTCAGTACTTC. Residues: CASSEQGWAKNIQYF.

V usage is TRBV10-3 and J usage is TRBJ2-3; D tentatively reads TRBD1 or TRBD2 (5 bases each). The CDR3 is 12 amino acids. With 8 bases removed from V and 6 bases from J, the gap between germline ends came to 12 bases. Germline V gives CDR1 ENHRY, CDR2 SYGVKD. The CDR3 sequence is CAIGWGTDTQYF. In DNA, the CDR3 is TGTGCCATCGGGTGGGGGACGGATACGCAGTATTTT.

This clonotype was found many times. The V gene is TRBV5-1, the J gene TRBJ1-6; D gene ambiguous. Deletions cut 4 bases from V and 11 bases from J, with 13 bases between. The CDR3 contains 13 residues. Germline V CDR1 and CDR2: SGHRS, YFSETQ. The CDR3 spells CASSTGEQAPLHF. As DNA, the CDR3 is TGCGCCAGCAGCACCGGAGAGCAGGCACCCCTCCACTTT. The full variable domain, in which reference TRBV5-1 and TRBJ1-6 provide the parts outside the CDR3, is KAGVTQTPRYLIKTRGQQVTLSCSPISGHRSVSWYQQTPGQGLQFLFEYFSETQRNKGNFPGRFSGRQFSNSRSEMNVSTLELGDSALYLCASSTGEQAPLHFGNGTRLTVT.

V and J are TRBV25-1 and TRBJ2-2, with TRBD1 as a possible D gene (7 bases). The CDR3 contains 20 residues. CDR1 and CDR2 from the germline V gene are MGHDK and SYGVNS. Deletions cut 2 bases from V and 6 bases from J, with 28 bases between. Here the CDR3 DNA reads TGTGCCAGCAGTGAACCGGAGGGGGCAGGGCGTCGATTATGGCCCGGGGAGCTGTTTTTT. It translates to CASSEPEGAGRRLWPGELFF.

The rearrangement joins TRBV12-3 or TRBV12-4 to TRBJ1-1; D uncertain. The CDR3 contains 14 residues. The V and J ends lost 1 base and 3 bases respectively, with 9 bases between them. The CDR3 nucleotides read TGTGCCAGCAGTTTAGGGTCGGCAGACACTGAAGCTTTCTTT. It yields the protein CASSLGSADTEAFF.

CDR3 sequence: CSVETEAGSDTQYF. Written as DNA, the CDR3 is TGCAGCGTTGAAACAGAAGCGGGGTCAGATACGCAGTATTTT. The gene calls are TRBV29-1 and TRBJ2-3; TRBD2 matches at 7 bases. This CDR3 comprises 14 residues. J was trimmed by 4 bases and V by 2 bases; bases with no gene match: 6. Germline CDR1 reads SQVTM; CDR2 reads ANQGSEA.

The chain combines TRBV14 with TRBJ1-4, with TRBD1 identical over 10 bases. CDR3 length: 16 residues. Germline V gene sequence: CDR1 SGHDN, CDR2 FVKESK. V lost 4 bases, J lost 5 bases, and 7 bases stayed unmatched. CDR3 bases: TGTGCCAGCAGCCCGCGGCCGGGACAGGGGAATGAAAAACTGTTTTTT. Translation gives CASSPRPGQGNEKLFF.

This clonotype turned up a few times. The genes are TRBV27 and TRBJ1-5; D is unclear. CDR1 is MNHEY, CDR2 SMNVEV, per germline (reference sequence). Between the trimmed V and J ends, which lost 3 bases and 4 bases, there was a span of 10 bases. This CDR3 has 14 amino acids. CDR3: CASSFPGENQPQHF. The CDR3 coding sequence is TGTGCCAGCAGTTTCCCGGGAGAGAATCAGCCCCAGCATTTT.

The chain uses TRBV27 and TRBJ1-5; D is uncertain. The CDR3 is made up of 15 amino acids. With 4 bases removed from V and 1 base from J, the gap between germline ends came to 11 bases. CDR1 MNHEY and CDR2 SMNVEV come from the germline V gene (reference sequence). The CDR3 here is CASSSLFRSNQPQHF. In nucleotides, the CDR3 is TGTGCCAGCAGTTCCCTTTTTCGGAGCAATCAGCCCCAGCATTTT.

The chain combines TRBV18 with TRBJ1-2, with 11 bases matching TRBD1. The CDR3 has 14 residues. Germline lookup yields CDR1 KGHSH and CDR2 LQKENI. Losses at the gene ends were 1 base for V and 6 bases for J; bases not matched to a gene: 1. CDR3 nucleotide sequence: TGTGCCAGCTCACCACGGGACAGGGGGGATGGCTACACCTTC. Its translation: CASSPRDRGDGYTF.

This chain uses TRBV11-2 with TRBJ1-1, with 7 bases identical to TRBD1. There are 17 residues in the CDR3. Germline-derived CDR1 and CDR2 are SGHAT and FQNNGV. With V trimmed by 5 bases and J by 4 bases, 16 bases remained unmatched. The CDR3 spells CASSPTGRQGRGTEAFF. For the CDR3, the DNA is TGTGCCAGCAGCCCCACTGGTCGACAGGGACGGGGCACTGAAGCTTTCTTT.

The chain couples TRBV9 to TRBJ2-7, with 9 positions matching TRBD1. There are 16 residues in the CDR3. Germline CDR1 and CDR2: SGDLS and YYNGEE. Germline trimming cut 0 bases from V and 5 bases from J; bases unmatched to any gene: 9. The CDR3 loop is CASSVEVGTGSHEQYF. CDR3 DNA: TGTGCCAGCAGCGTAGAGGTCGGGACAGGGTCCCACGAGCAGTACTTC.

The V and J genes are TRBV27 and TRBJ1-6; 8 bases agree with TRBD1. CDR3 length: 16 amino acids. Germline V gives CDR1 MNHEY, CDR2 SMNVEV (reference sequence). V was clipped by 4 bases and J by 8 bases; unmatched bases: 10. The CDR3, as DNA: TGTGCCAGCAGTTACCGACAGGGGAGTTATGATTCACCCCTCCACTTT. As protein: CASSYRQGSYDSPLHF.

This clonotype has just a few counts. The chain links TRBV20-1 to TRBJ2-7, with 10 bases matching TRBD2. CDR3 length: 20 residues. In germline, CDR1 is DFQATT, CDR2 SNEGSKA (reference sequence). The V segment lost 2 bases and the J segment 5 bases; nucleotides outside the gene matches: 24. CDR3 nucleotides: TGCAGTGCTAGAATGGGGCTAGCGGGAGCTGAATATAAGTTAGTCCACGAGCAGTACTTC. Amino acids: CSARMGLAGAEYKLVHEQYF.

The chain employs TRBV18 and TRBJ2-7; D is perhaps TRBD1 or TRBD2 (5 bases each). Trimming cost V 3 bases and J 12 bases, with 15 bases left between them. Germline values: CDR1 KGHSH, CDR2 LQKENI. This CDR3 has 12 amino acids. In DNA, the CDR3 is TGTGCCAGCTCACCGGGACCTCCTGGCGGGTACTTC. Its protein product is CASSPGPPGGYF.

This clonotype was picked up a small number of times. This rearrangement joins TRBV27 to TRBJ2-1; D gene ambiguous. Germline loops: CDR1 MNHEY, CDR2 SMNVEV (reference sequence). CDR3 length: 13 amino acids. The germline V and J ends were trimmed by 5 bases and 8 bases, with 13 bases remaining between them. Here the CDR3 reads CASSGLGRDEQFF. The CDR3 nucleotides are TGTGCCAGCAGTGGTTTGGGAAGGGATGAGCAGTTCTTC.

This clonotype has just a few counts. This sequence joins TRBV5-1 and TRBJ1-2, with 7 nucleotides matching TRBD1. V lost 1 base, J lost 8 bases, and 8 bases stayed unmatched. CDR3 size: 14 residues. Germline CDR1 is SGHRS and CDR2 is YFSETQ. The CDR3 sequence: CASSLQGEVGGYTF. Written as DNA, the CDR3 is TGCGCCAGCAGCTTGCAGGGGGAAGTTGGAGGCTACACCTTC.

The chain combines TRBV7-9 with TRBJ2-7; 10 bases fit TRBD1. V trimming: 0 bases; J trimming: 3 bases; junction bases outside the gene matches: 5. The CDR3 extends over 16 amino acids. Germline values: CDR1 SEHNR, CDR2 FQNEAQ (reference sequence). CDR3 bases: TGTGCCAGCAGCTTAGCCCCGGGACAGGGGAACTACGAGCAGTACTTC. This codes for CASSLAPGQGNYEQYF.

This sequence joins TRBV12-3 or TRBV12-4 and TRBJ1-4; D ambiguous. There are 18 residues in the CDR3. Trimming removed 3 bases at V and 7 bases at J, with 24 bases between. CDR3 in amino acids: CASSFSVLGGTDTEKLFF. CDR3 coding DNA: TGTGCCAGCAGTTTCTCGGTTTTAGGAGGAACAGACACTGAAAAACTGTTTTTT.